The next 27 T cell receptor beta chains were all read from a single sample in a study of blood T cell repertoires in COVID-19. Profiled with immunoSEQ multiplex PCR; TCRdb holds only in-frame clones, not every one. Of roughly 78,000 clones detected, around 89% appear once; the ten largest clones hold roughly 0.58%. Sequenced input: peripheral blood. The receptors originated from a man in his sixties with acute or convalescent COVID-19.

The chain joins TRBV11-2 to TRBJ2-3, with 10 positions matching TRBD2. Germline assignment: CDR1 SGHAT and CDR2 FQNNGV. There are 15 residues in the CDR3. V was pared by 2 bases and J by 6 bases, with 5 bases of the junction left unmatched. CDR3 nucleotide sequence: TGTGCCAGCAGCTTACTAGCGGGGGCAATTGATACGCAGTATTTT. This sequence encodes CASSLLAGAIDTQYF.

The chain is built from TRBV19 and TRBJ1-4; TRBD1 is a possible D gene (5 bases). This CDR3 region has 14 residues. Trimming pared 5 bases from V and 5 bases from J, leaving 12 bases between. Per germline, CDR1 LNHDA and CDR2 SQIVND (reference sequence). The CDR3 sequence is CASSWAGMNEKLFF. In DNA, the CDR3 is TGTGCCAGTAGTTGGGCAGGGATGAATGAAAAACTGTTTTTT.

The chain recombines TRBV11-2 with TRBJ1-2; TRBD1 agrees at 7 bases. The junction had 6 bases not matched to a gene; V was cut back by 1 base and J by 4 bases. Germline values: CDR1 SGHAT, CDR2 FQNNGV. There are 15 residues in the CDR3. The chain's CDR3 is CASSLAPGGSYGYTF. The CDR3 DNA follows: TGTGCCAGCAGCTTAGCTCCAGGGGGGAGCTATGGCTACACCTTC.

The J gene is TRBJ2-7, the V gene TRBV30; 8 bases agree with TRBD1. Germline V gene lookup returns CDR1 GTSNPN and CDR2 SVGIG (reference sequence). CDR3 length equals 14 residues. The V and J ends lost 5 bases and 3 bases, in that order; junction bases with no gene match: 9. DNA for the CDR3: TGTGCCTGGCGGGCTCAGGGGGCAAACTACGAGCAGTACTTC. Encoded protein: CAWRAQGANYEQYF.

In this sample, this clone turned up once. The rearrangement uses TRBV4-1 and TRBJ1-3; D perhaps matches TRBD1 (6 bases). Germline CDR1 MGHRA, CDR2 YSYEKL. V shed 1 base and J shed 5 bases, with 12 bases lying between them. The CDR3 consists of 15 residues. CDR3 loop: CASSQGPGERNTIYF. CDR3 sequence (DNA): TGCGCCAGCAGCCAAGGTCCAGGGGAAAGAAACACCATATATTTT.

This chain uses TRBV4-1 with TRBJ1-2; D perhaps matches TRBD1 (6 bases). V gave up 0 bases and J gave up 0 bases, with 8 bases separating them. From germline, CDR1 is MGHRA and CDR2 YSYEKL. The CDR3 totals 15 residues. The CDR3, as DNA: TGCGCCAGCAGCCAAGAAGGGACACCTAACTATGGCTACACCTTC. Its translation: CASSQEGTPNYGYTF.

The chain has TRBV18 and TRBJ2-4; the match to TRBD1 covers 10 bases. In germline, CDR1 is KGHSH, CDR2 LQKENI. Germline trimming cut 3 bases from V and 0 bases from J; bases unmatched to any gene: 8. CDR3 length: 18 residues. The CDR3, as DNA: TGTGCCAGCTCACCGGGACAGGGGACCCCAATAGCCAAAAACATTCAGTACTTC. It is translated as CASSPGQGTPIAKNIQYF.

Details on this clone: This same CDR3 is encoded by further DNA sequences in the sample. The chain employs TRBV10-3 and TRBJ1-1; D not certain. The V gene's germline CDR1 is ENHRY and CDR2 SYGVKD. V lost 0 bases and J 6 bases, leaving 8 bases between the germline ends. There are 13 residues in the CDR3. The CDR3 reads CAISESWRAEAFF. DNA for the CDR3: TGTGCCATCAGTGAGTCTTGGAGGGCTGAAGCTTTCTTT.

The chain is built from TRBV6-1 and TRBJ1-5, with D maybe TRBD1 (6 bases). The length of the CDR3 is 15 residues. V was cut by 3 bases and J by 0 bases, with 9 bases left in between. CDR1 and CDR2 (germline): MNHNS, SASEGT. The CDR3 nucleotides are TGTGCCAGCAGTGAGGGGGGGGCTAGCAATCAGCCCCAGCATTTT. Amino acids: CASSEGGASNQPQHF.

This clone was counted between two and nine times. The chain has TRBV9 and TRBJ2-5; 7 bases map to TRBD2. CDR1 and CDR2 from the germline V gene are SGDLS and YYNGEE. The V and J ends lost 0 bases and 5 bases, in that order; junction bases with no gene match: 7. The CDR3 is 15 amino acids. The CDR3 is CASSVGGRARETQYF. CDR3 nucleotides: TGTGCCAGCAGCGTAGGAGGGAGGGCCCGTGAGACCCAGTACTTC.

The gene calls are TRBV21-1 and TRBJ1-1; TRBD1 is taken as the D call from the table, unchecked against the DNA. TRBV21-1 is a pseudogene locus. This CDR3 contains 14 residues. The DNA for the CDR3 is TGTGCCACTCTTAAGGGGATGAAGAACACTGAAGCTTTCTTT. Amino acid sequence: CATLKGMKNTEAFF.

The genes are TRBV19 and TRBJ2-5; a possible D gene is TRBD2 (5 bases). V dropped 6 bases and J dropped 2 bases, with 10 bases sitting between them. The CDR3 has 13 residues. Germline CDR1 reads LNHDA; CDR2 reads SQIVND (reference sequence). The CDR3 region is CASRAAEQETQYF. DNA of the CDR3: TGTGCCAGTAGAGCGGCGGAGCAAGAGACCCAGTACTTC.

The V call is TRBV7-6, the J call TRBJ2-1, with a weak D call TRBD1 (6 bases). V was shortened by 3 bases and J by 9 bases, with 27 bases between the two germline ends. This CDR3 is built from 18 residues. Germline V CDR1 and CDR2: SGHVS, FNYEAQ. The CDR3 is CASSFSISPGTLMGEQFF. The CDR3 DNA follows: TGTGCCAGCAGCTTCTCTATTTCTCCAGGGACATTAATGGGTGAGCAGTTCTTC. The full variable domain, completed using reference TRBV7-6 and TRBJ2-1, is GAGVSQSPRYKVTKRGQDVALRCDPISGHVSLYWYRQALGQGPEFLTYFNYEAQQDKSGLPNDRFSAERPEGSISTLTIQRTEQRDSAMYRCASSFSISPGTLMGEQFFGPGTRLTVL.

The CDR3 is CASSIGLAGELTDTQYF. CDR3 coding DNA: TGCGCCAGCAGCATCGGACTAGCGGGAGAGCTCACAGATACGCAGTATTTT. The chain is built from TRBV5-1 and TRBJ2-3, with 13 bases identical to TRBD2. Germline V CDR1 and CDR2: SGHRS, YFSETQ. V dropped 4 bases and J dropped 2; count of bases not matched to a gene: 7. This CDR3 has 17 residues.

V and J are TRBV5-1 and TRBJ2-5, with 8 nucleotides matching TRBD2. The ends lost 2 bases at V and 5 bases at J; junction bases unmatched: 8. This CDR3 comprises 15 residues. Germline lookup yields CDR1 SGHRS and CDR2 YFSETQ. Here the CDR3 reads CASSLLAVSGETQYF. The CDR3 DNA is TGCGCCAGCAGCTTACTAGCGGTATCTGGGGAGACCCAGTACTTC.

This sequence joins TRBV6-1 and TRBJ1-3; no definite D call. Germline CDR1 and CDR2: MNHNS and SASEGT. The V end lost 2 bases, the J end lost 2 bases, and 13 bases lay between the germline ends. This CDR3 is 16 amino acids long. CDR3 region: CASSETGPFTGNTIYF. The CDR3 DNA reads TGTGCCAGCAGTGAAACTGGGCCTTTTACTGGAAACACCATATATTTT.

Here the CDR3 reads CASSADRGSEQFF. CDR3 DNA sequence: TGTGCCAGCAGTGCCGACAGGGGGAGTGAGCAGTTCTTC. The rearrangement uses TRBV12-3 or TRBV12-4 and TRBJ2-1; 9 nucleotides agree with TRBD1. Losses at the gene ends were 5 bases for V and 9 bases for J; bases not matched to a gene: 5. The CDR3 totals 13 residues.

Worth noting for this clone: The sample holds other DNA sequences that translate to the same CDR3. J is TRBJ2-2 and V is TRBV19, with TRBD1 as a possible D gene (6 bases). This CDR3 is built from 16 residues. The V end was cut by 3 bases, the J end by 0 bases, with 11 bases between. The germline V gene encodes CDR1 LNHDA and CDR2 SQIVND (reference sequence). CDR3 DNA: TGTGCCAGTAGTATCTTGGGGGCGGCGAACACCGGGGAGCTGTTTTTT. This codes for CASSILGAANTGELFF.

This chain connects TRBV19 to TRBJ2-7, with D perhaps matching TRBD2 (5 bases). The CDR3 totals 13 residues. In germline, CDR1 is LNHDA, CDR2 SQIVND (reference sequence). V lost 4 bases, J lost 3 bases, and 10 bases lay in between. The CDR3 region is CASSTGLYYEQYF. The CDR3 region has the DNA TGTGCCAGTAGTACGGGATTATACTACGAGCAGTACTTC.

This chain uses TRBV2 with TRBJ2-7; D call uncertain. In germline, CDR1 is SNHLY, CDR2 FYNNEI. Deletions cut 2 bases from V and 6 bases from J, with 11 bases between. The CDR3 consists of 13 residues. The CDR3 DNA reads TGTGCCAGCAGTGAACTGGGTTCAGGCGAGCAGTACTTC. It encodes CASSELGSGEQYF.

This clone was recorded only once. The gene calls are TRBV29-1 and TRBJ2-2; 13 nucleotides line up with TRBD2. J gave up 1 base and V 6 bases, and 5 bases lay outside the gene matches. Germline CDR1 SQVTM, CDR2 ANQGSEA. The CDR3 loop spans 16 amino acids. The CDR3 nucleotides are TGCAGCGTGGGGACTAGCGGGGACCTGAACACCGGGGAGCTGTTTTTT. This gives the protein CSVGTSGDLNTGELFF.

The chain employs TRBV9 and TRBJ2-3, with TRBD2 identical over 7 bases. The CDR3 sequence is 14 residues long. In germline, CDR1 is SGDLS, CDR2 YYNGEE. V shed 2 bases, J shed 6 bases, and the junction held 6 bases outside the gene matches. This CDR3 reads CASSVRLAPDTQYF. The CDR3 DNA reads TGTGCCAGCAGCGTGAGACTAGCCCCCGATACGCAGTATTTT.

The chain combines TRBV5-3 with TRBJ2-1; 8 nucleotides agree with TRBD2. TRBV5-3 is annotated as an ORF whose role is uncertain. V shed 4 bases, J shed 0 bases, and the junction held 3 bases outside the gene matches. The CDR3 sequence is 15 residues long. The CDR3 DNA follows: TGTGCCAGAAGCCGCGGGGGGAGCTCCTACAATGAGCAGTTCTTC. It codes for CARSRGGSSYNEQFF.

The chain recombines TRBV6-6 with TRBJ2-2; the D gene is possibly TRBD2 (5 bases). This CDR3 region has 15 residues. The germline CDR1 and CDR2 sequences are MNHNY and SVGAGI (reference sequence). With 6 bases removed from V and 1 base from J, the gap between germline ends came to 12 bases. This CDR3 is CASRRESGNTGELFF. The CDR3 DNA is TGTGCCAGCAGAAGAGAGAGCGGGAACACCGGGGAGCTGTTTTTT.

The chain links TRBV18 to TRBJ2-7, with TRBD1 matching over 9 bases. The junction had 2 bases not matched to a gene; V was cut back by 2 bases and J by 0 bases. The CDR3 is 15 amino acids. Germline V gene lookup returns CDR1 KGHSH and CDR2 LQKENI. The CDR3 protein is CASSPTGGPSYEQYF. The CDR3 nucleotides are TGTGCCAGCTCACCAACAGGGGGCCCCTCCTACGAGCAGTACTTC.

The count of this clone is one. The chain carries TRBV6-5 and TRBJ1-5; TRBD1 is a possible D gene (5 bases). Germline-derived CDR1 and CDR2 are MNHEY and SVGAGI. The CDR3 extends over 13 amino acids. V was shortened by 6 bases and J by 5 bases, with 11 bases between the two germline ends. The CDR3 coding sequence is TGTGCCAGCAGCACACAGGTTGATCAGCCCCAGCATTTT. This sequence encodes CASSTQVDQPQHF.

V usage is TRBV29-1 and J usage is TRBJ2-3; 13 positions agree with TRBD2. This CDR3 spans 15 amino acids. Trimming cost V 4 bases and J 4 bases; bases outside gene matches: 5. CDR1 SQVTM and CDR2 ANQGSEA come from the germline V gene. The CDR3: CSVAGTSGDPDTQYF. The CDR3 DNA follows: TGCAGCGTTGCTGGGACTAGCGGGGATCCAGATACGCAGTATTTT.